This TCR beta chain came from a study of cytomegalovirus exposure and HLA in healthy donors. The study's findings and limits: A later analysis linked a missense DCLRE1C variant to TCR beta V- and J-gene trimming. The investigators catalogued 164 TCR beta chains as cytomegalovirus-associated. After further analysis at a later stage, 16,951 TCR beta sequences were associated with HLA alleles at 0.05 false discovery rate.

This clone occurred a few times. The antigen is unknown. PCR employed 60 Vbeta and 13 Jbeta primers. The protocol was immunoSEQ multiplex PCR, while the TCRdb copy is restricted to in-frame clones and leaves out a portion. In the table there are some 170,000 clones, roughly 80% of which are singletons. Each donor was nominally healthy when sampled (though unrecorded immune exposures were likely). Germline loops: CDR1 SGHRS, CDR2 YFSETQ. The ends lost 0 bases at V and 5 bases at J; junction bases unmatched: 10. The CDR3 runs 16 residues. The rearrangement joins TRBV5-1 to TRBJ2-5; 7 bases are a match to TRBD1. The TCR was taken from a young man in good health and CMV-seropositive. Sequencing was done on a sample of PBMCs. The CDR3 spells CASSLEGSGGWETQYF. In DNA form, the CDR3 reads TGCGCCAGCAGCTTGGAGGGCTCAGGGGGATGGGAGACCCAGTACTTC.